This T cell receptor (beta chain) is drawn from a study of T cells in Graves' hyperthyroidism and ophthalmopathy (dated by TCRdb to between 2017 and 2020). With regard to the full study: Peripheral blood was sampled at the time of initial diagnosis, prior to any treatment. Thyroid tissue and blood T-cell repertoires from about six Graves' hyperthyroidism patients were also compared in the study. To identify TCR V-J signatures that set the groups apart, the researchers used a discovery cohort of roughly 100 patients, made up of fewer than 50 with Graves' ophthalmopathy and some 55 with stable Graves' hyperthyroidism. After sampling, hyperthyroidism patients received methimazole starting at 30 mg daily, and ophthalmopathy patients received high-dose intravenous methylprednisolone. Prospective prediction of ophthalmopathy was tested in an independent validation cohort of 18 to 20 hyperthyroidism patients and 15 to 17 patients who later progressed to ophthalmopathy. The 95 to 100 discovery patients were randomly divided into training and test sets at a 7:3 ratio. The paper describes TCR Vbeta CDR3 sequencing of around 130 peripheral blood samples, made up of some 40 ophthalmopathy patients, some 80 hyperthyroidism patients and about 17 progressor patients. Points the paper makes about the study in general: Sample size was not statistically predetermined, and blinding of investigators to group allocation was not performed. Ophthalmopathy was separated from stable hyperthyroidism by a 13 V-J signature model, with 85% to 90% sensitivity and about 84% specificity obtained in cross-validation and 80%/75% obtained in testing. During validation, the model predicted progression to ophthalmopathy a median of around 6 months ahead of onset, with around 71% sensitivity and 72.22% specificity. Most expanded thyroid clonotypes (frequency above 0.001) were also detected in blood, a finding suggesting that blood repertoires may reflect thyroid immune responses.

Trimming takes 6 bases from V and 1 base from J, and the germline ends sit 14 bases apart. According to the germline V gene, CDR1 reads MNHNS and CDR2 reads SASEGT. The CDR3, from cysteine to phenylalanine, totals 15 residues. This entry keeps only the CDR3 DNA: 45 bases, framed from base 1. TCR beta CDR3 regions were amplified from RNA transcripts. The first round of RT-PCR for the TCR CDR3 was performed with the HTBI primer set and the Qiagen OneStep RT-PCR kit. Libraries were constructed in a second round of multiplex PCR, after which size selection and purification were performed. Libraries were sequenced paired-end with 100 bp reads on an Illumina HiSeq2000. As for the authors' bioinformatics: SOAPnuke was used to process the raw data, throwing out any read that contained adapters or uncalled bases, had a mean Phred below 15, or lacked an exact constant-primer or identifier match. High-quality paired reads were merged with COPE v1.2.5, and unique nucleotide sequences were defined as clonotypes. MiTCR v1.1 was used to align clonotypes to the IMGT TRBV, TRBD and TRBJ reference segments. Analysis was restricted to V-J combinations with a frequency above 0.0001, which covered 99.2% of repertoires. The TCS score was defined as F50 (clonal expansion) divided by E x V (chaos), with BLOSUM62-based TCRdist calculated between CDR3 peptides within each V-J. Welch's t-statistics and random forest reduced 514 V-J features to 10 to 15, which were used in a naive Bayes classifier (R e1071). The public sequencing data were trimmed at Q25 with fastp and processed into clonotypes with MiXCR by TCRdb, which kept only in-frame beta chains. Every distinct CDR3 protein forms one entry, paired with its most common genes and DNA. The V and J calls follow TCRdb's processing rather than the paper's. In this sample the table shows about 600,000 distinct CDR3 sequences, around 14% of which occur a single time. The ten biggest clones cover less than 9% of the sample.

In regard to this clonotype: Its binding antigen is unknown. No base qualities exist here, and no much larger clone lies one base off it.

In the ophthalmopathy patients, disease was moderately to severely active, with a Clinical Activity Score of 3 or more, a NOSPECS grade of 4 or more, and a duration of less than 3 months. The study excluded patients with uncontrolled infections, other autoimmune diseases, pregnancy or lactation. Diagnoses were established on the basis of clinical symptoms, serum thyroxine and TRAb, thyroid ultrasound, and orbital computed tomography. PBMCs were separated from approximately 9.9 ml of fresh peripheral blood using Ficoll-Paque density gradient centrifugation. Total RNA was extracted with Trizol reagent, and quality was checked on an Agilent 2100 Bioanalyzer.

The clonotype comes from a woman aged 18 to 35 with Graves' ophthalmopathy. Sequencing input: blood. This chain is built from TRBV6-1 and TRBJ2-3; TRBD2 might be the D gene, on 6 matching bases. The nucleotide sequence reads TGTGCCAGCAGCCTCCCAGAGCGGGGCACAGATACGCAGTATTTT. This codes for CASSLPERGTDTQYF.